The 24 T cell receptor beta chains in this list originate from one sample, sequenced in a study of blood T cell repertoires in COVID-19. Libraries were prepared by immunoSEQ multiplex PCR; TCRdb keeps only in-frame clonotypes and omits some of them. The data hold under 250,000 clones, with about 86% observed a single time. Sequenced: peripheral blood. These receptors were collected from a man over 45 with active or convalescent COVID-19.

CDR3 amino acids: CASSLMRLAGGEQFF. As DNA, the CDR3 is TGTGCCAGCAGCTTAATGAGACTAGCGGGAGGGGAGCAGTTCTTC. The gene calls are TRBV7-9 and TRBJ2-1, with TRBD2 identical over 14 bases. This CDR3 contains 15 residues. Trimming at V came to 2 bases and at J to 10 bases, leaving 4 bases not matched to a gene. Germline lookup yields CDR1 SEHNR and CDR2 FQNEAQ (reference sequence).

In nucleotides, the CDR3 is TGTGCCAGCAGGGTACAGGGGGCGAAGCAGTACTTC. This translates into CASRVQGAKQYF. The chain employs TRBV28 and TRBJ2-7; 9 nucleotides agree with TRBD1. The CDR3 totals 12 residues. After removal of 6 bases from V and 8 bases from J, the junction contained 5 bases not matched to a gene. Per germline, CDR1 MDHEN and CDR2 SYDVKM. The entire variable domain, with the rest obtained from reference TRBV28 and TRBJ2-7, is as follows: DVKVTQSSRYLVKRTGEKVFLECVQDMDHENMFWYRQDPGLGLRLIYFSYDVKMKEKGDIPEGYSVSREKKERFSLILESASTNQTSMYLCASRVQGAKQYFGPGTRLTVT.

The chain is built from TRBV4-1 and TRBJ2-3; 11 positions agree with TRBD2. V shed 6 bases and J 6 bases; nucleotides not matched to a gene: 11. Germline CDR1 MGHRA, CDR2 YSYEKL. CDR3 length equals 16 residues. Written as DNA, the CDR3 is TGCGCCAGCAGTCTAATAGCGGGGGGGCTTCGTGATACGCAGTATTTT. Protein product: CASSLIAGGLRDTQYF.

The DNA of the CDR3 is TGTGCCAGCAAGATGGGACAGGGATACAATGAGCAGTTCTTC. Amino acids: CASKMGQGYNEQFF. The chain employs TRBV2 and TRBJ2-1; 9 bases map to TRBD1. CDR1 and CDR2 from the germline V gene are SNHLY and FYNNEI. The junction had 5 bases not matched to a gene; V was cut back by 7 bases and J by 4 bases. The CDR3 runs to 14 residues.

The V gene is TRBV7-9, the J gene TRBJ1-6; D uncertain. CDR1 and CDR2 (germline): SEHNR, FQNEAQ (reference sequence). V lost 1 base and J 5 bases, leaving 6 bases between the germline ends. This CDR3 spans 14 amino acids. CDR3 coding DNA: TGTGCCAGCAGCTTAGGGGCAGATAATTCACCCCTCCACTTT. The encoded protein is CASSLGADNSPLHF.

The gene calls are TRBV6-6 and TRBJ1-2, with a weak D call TRBD1 (6 bases). Deletions cut 5 bases from V and 3 bases from J, with 16 bases between. The CDR3 sequence is 15 residues long. Per the germline V gene, CDR1 is MNHNY and CDR2 is SVGAGI (reference sequence). The CDR3 DNA sequence: TGTGCCAGCAGTACCAGGGGACACACTTACTATGGCTACACCTTC. It is translated as CASSTRGHTYYGYTF.

The chain is built from TRBV13 and TRBJ1-6; 11 nucleotides align to TRBD1. With V trimmed by 0 bases and J by 10 bases, 11 bases remained unmatched. The CDR3 totals 18 residues. In germline, CDR1 is PRHDT, CDR2 FYEKMQ (reference sequence). This CDR3 reads CASSLGGQGARVRSPLHF. CDR3 nucleotides: TGTGCCAGCAGCTTAGGCGGACAGGGGGCGCGGGTACGGTCACCCCTCCACTTT.

This CDR3 is CAWSLGGTSGANVLTF. The CDR3 DNA is TGTGCCTGGAGCCTGGGGGGGACCTCTGGGGCCAACGTCCTGACTTTC. The chain uses TRBV30 and TRBJ2-6; 7 bases are a match to TRBD2. The V gene's germline CDR1 is GTSNPN and CDR2 SVGIG (reference sequence). With 3 bases clipped from V and 0 bases from J, the junction kept 5 bases outside the gene matches. This CDR3 has 16 residues.

The chain has TRBV30 and TRBJ1-6, with 8 bases lining up with TRBD1. This CDR3 has 14 residues. Germline V lookup: CDR1 GTSNPN, CDR2 SVGIG (reference sequence). The ends lost 2 bases at V and 9 bases at J; junction bases unmatched: 6. The CDR3 region is CAWSSGGKSSPLHF. The CDR3 DNA reads as TGTGCCTGGAGTTCAGGGGGCAAGAGTTCACCCCTCCACTTT. Based on the CDR3 plus reference TRBV30 and TRBJ1-6, the full variable domain is SQTIHQWPATLVQPVGSPLSLECTVEGTSNPNLYWYRQAAGRGLQLLFYSVGIGQISSEVPQNLSASRPQDRQFILSSKKLLLSDSGFYLCAWSSGGKSSPLHFGNGTRLTVT.

The J gene is TRBJ1-2, the V gene TRBV4-3; TRBD1 matches 7 bases. This CDR3 is built from 14 residues. The ends lost 2 bases at V and 3 bases at J; junction bases unmatched: 3. From germline, CDR1 is LGHNA and CDR2 YSLEER. The CDR3 DNA is TGCGCCAGCAGCCAAACAGGGGATTACTATGGCTACACCTTC. Amino acid sequence: CASSQTGDYYGYTF.

This chain connects TRBV7-8 to TRBJ1-4, with TRBD1 identical over 7 bases. V lost 5 bases to trimming and J lost 0 bases; unmatched junction nucleotides: 3. CDR3 size: 15 residues. CDR1 and CDR2 (germline): SGHVS, FQNEAQ. This CDR3 is CASSRQGATNEKLFF. DNA for the CDR3: TGTGCCAGCAGCCGGCAGGGGGCAACTAATGAAAAACTGTTTTTT.

This chain joins TRBV29-1 and TRBJ2-2, with a possible D match to TRBD1 (5 bases). Trimming stripped 4 bases from V and 2 bases from J, with 11 bases between. This CDR3 comprises 14 residues. The germline CDR1 and CDR2 sequences are SQVTM and ANQGSEA. DNA of the CDR3: TGCAGCGTTGTGACAGTACTAAACACCGGGGAGCTGTTTTTT. Translating gives CSVVTVLNTGELFF.

This chain joins TRBV2 and TRBJ1-2, with D maybe TRBD1 (5 bases). Germline lookup yields CDR1 SNHLY and CDR2 FYNNEI. The V and J ends lost 3 bases and 5 bases respectively, with 13 bases between them. The CDR3 runs to 14 residues. The CDR3 nucleotides are TGTGCCAGCAGTGACCGCGGGGCCGCTTATGGCTACACCTTC. Encoded protein: CASSDRGAAYGYTF.

The sample holds a few counts of this clone. V usage is TRBV7-9 and J usage is TRBJ1-2; the D is unclear. Trimming left V 5 bases short and J 2 bases short, with 12 bases between. This CDR3 spans 14 amino acids. Germline V gene lookup returns CDR1 SEHNR and CDR2 FQNEAQ (reference sequence). This CDR3 reads CASSPQAGNYGYTF. In DNA, the CDR3 is TGTGCCAGCAGCCCCCAGGCGGGAAACTATGGCTACACCTTC.

This sequence joins TRBV27 and TRBJ1-5; 9 bases line up with TRBD1. The CDR3 totals 14 residues. CDR1 and CDR2 (germline): MNHEY, SMNVEV (reference sequence). The junction had 5 bases not matched to a gene; V was cut back by 5 bases and J by 6 bases. The CDR3 DNA follows: TGTGCCAGCAGTACAACAGGGGGCAGTCAGCCCCAGCATTTT. Its translation: CASSTTGGSQPQHF.

This chain connects TRBV10-1 to TRBJ1-5, with 12 bases matching TRBD1. The germline gives CDR1 WNHNN, CDR2 SYGVQD (reference sequence). The CDR3 runs to 15 residues. Losses at the gene ends were 10 bases for V and 5 bases for J; bases not matched to a gene: 9. The CDR3 region has the DNA TGCGCCAAAGAGGGACAGGGGGCGATCGATCAGCCCCAGCATTTT. As protein: CAKEGQGAIDQPQHF.

J is TRBJ2-3 and V is TRBV5-1; 10 bases fit TRBD2. The V and J ends lost 1 base and 0 bases, in that order; junction bases with no gene match: 5. The V gene's germline CDR1 is SGHRS and CDR2 YFSETQ. This CDR3 spans 17 amino acids. CDR3 DNA sequence: TGCGCCAGCAGCTTGACTAGCGGGACTACTAGCACAGATACGCAGTATTTT. Translation gives CASSLTSGTTSTDTQYF.

There are a few counts of this clone. The rearrangement uses TRBV30 and TRBJ2-5; the D is unclear. CDR1 is GTSNPN and CDR2 is SVGIG in the germline V gene (reference sequence). Trimming cost V 5 bases and J 0 bases, with 10 bases left between them. The CDR3 contains 13 residues. The CDR3 protein is CAWEDTNQETQYF. The CDR3 region has the DNA TGTGCCTGGGAAGACACAAACCAAGAGACCCAGTACTTC.

This sequence joins TRBV5-1 and TRBJ2-7, with TRBD1 matching over 9 bases. The CDR3 has 14 amino acids. Looked up from germline, CDR1 is SGHRS and CDR2 is YFSETQ. Losses at the gene ends were 6 bases for V and 4 bases for J; bases not matched to a gene: 8. This CDR3 is CASTSPDRGYEQYF. CDR3 DNA: TGCGCCAGCACCTCCCCGGACAGGGGTTACGAGCAGTACTTC.

J is TRBJ2-1 and V is TRBV7-6; 16 bases match TRBD2. The CDR3 has 16 amino acids. V lost 5 bases to trimming and J lost 9 bases; unmatched junction nucleotides: 7. Germline V gives CDR1 SGHVS, CDR2 FNYEAQ. The CDR3 DNA is TGTGCCAGCAGCCCGGACGGGACTAGCGGGAGGGTTGAGCAGTTCTTC. Translation gives CASSPDGTSGRVEQFF.

This clone was recorded a few times. The chain is built from TRBV7-9 and TRBJ1-4; a possible D gene is TRBD1 (6 bases). V was cut by 3 bases and J by 6 bases, with 11 bases left in between. Germline V gene sequence: CDR1 SEHNR, CDR2 FQNEAQ (reference sequence). This CDR3 region has 14 residues. The CDR3 protein is CASSFGGQDEKLFF. CDR3 bases: TGTGCCAGCAGCTTCGGGGGGCAGGATGAAAAACTGTTTTTT.

The V and J genes are TRBV5-1 and TRBJ2-7; the match to TRBD2 covers 9 bases. With 3 bases clipped from V and 0 bases from J, the junction kept 7 bases outside the gene matches. The CDR3 consists of 16 residues. Germline V gene data show CDR1 as SGHRS and CDR2 as YFSETQ. CDR3 region: CASSSRLAASSYEQYF. In DNA, the CDR3 is TGCGCCAGCAGCTCTAGACTAGCGGCGAGCTCCTACGAGCAGTACTTC.

The rearrangement links TRBV13 to TRBJ2-7, with D possibly matching TRBD1 (6 bases). The CDR3 covers 13 residues. The V and J ends lost 2 bases and 2 bases respectively, with 7 bases between them. Germline assignment: CDR1 PRHDT and CDR2 FYEKMQ (reference sequence). The CDR3 DNA reads TGTGCCAGCAGCTTACAGGGGACCTACGAGCAGTACTTC. It encodes CASSLQGTYEQYF.

The chain links TRBV7-2 to TRBJ1-5; D unclear. This CDR3 contains 13 residues. Trimming cost V 5 bases and J 11 bases, with 16 bases left between them. Looked up from germline, CDR1 is SGHTA and CDR2 is FQGNSA. The CDR3 DNA follows: TGTGCCAGCAGCACGCTACTCGAGGGAACCCAGCATTTT. This gives the protein CASSTLLEGTQHF.